This T cell receptor beta chain comes out of a study of vaccination effects on CD4 cells after COVID-19. The CDR3 runs 13 residues. Germline lookup yields CDR1 MNHEY and CDR2 SVGAGI. Trimming stripped 2 bases from V and 1 base from J, with 5 bases between. ViraFEST expansion of antigen-specific CD4+ T cells with viral peptide pools preceded sequencing. The authors isolated CD4+ T cells after nine to eleven days of culture. In the vaccine recipients, nucleocapsid antibodies were negative and there was no prior SARS-CoV-2 infection. Using immunoSEQ multiplex PCR, the repertoire was profiled, and TCRdb retains in-frame clones only, with some absent. The sample lists roughly 52,000 clones, more than 60% occurring once. With regard to this clone: Antigen unknown.

This chain joins TRBV6-5 and TRBJ1-1; D might be TRBD1 (5 bases). This sequence was found in a human donor who received a COVID-19 vaccine. The sample consisted of CD4+ T cells from PBMCs cultured with SARS-CoV-2 spike peptides, taken before COVID-19 vaccination. This CDR3 is CASSYDRNTEAFF. The CDR3, as DNA: TGTGCCAGCAGTTACGACAGGAACACTGAAGCTTTCTTT.